One and the same sample provided the 14 T cell receptor beta chains below, sequenced in a study of blood T cell repertoires in COVID-19. Assay: immunoSEQ multiplex PCR; the TCRdb copy retains only in-frame clones and omits some. The table lists over 350,000 clones, around 89% of them singletons. Source material: peripheral blood. These receptor sequences come from a woman aged 30 to 39 with acute or convalescent COVID-19.

The CDR3 region has the DNA TGTGCCAGCAGCGAACAGGGGGCGTGGGGCACTGAAGCTTTCTTT. As protein: CASSEQGAWGTEAFF. This chain connects TRBV2 to TRBJ1-1, with 9 bases lining up with TRBD1. V was pared by 6 bases and J by 4 bases, with 9 bases of the junction left unmatched. The CDR3 spans 15 residues. Per germline, CDR1 SNHLY and CDR2 FYNNEI.

The rearrangement joins TRBV10-3 to TRBJ2-7, with 9 bases identical to TRBD1. V trimming: 10 bases; J trimming: 5 bases; junction bases outside the gene matches: 9. This CDR3 comprises 13 residues. CDR1 ENHRY and CDR2 SYGVKD come from the germline V gene. In DNA form, the CDR3 reads TGTGCCACCGAAAACAGGGGGCGTGACGAGCAGTACTTC. Translated, it gives CATENRGRDEQYF.

The chain is built from TRBV5-5 and TRBJ2-1, with TRBD1 identical over 7 bases. V lost 0 bases to trimming and J lost 7 bases; unmatched junction nucleotides: 7. The CDR3 is made up of 15 amino acids. The germline CDR1 and CDR2 sequences are SGHKS and YYEKEE (reference sequence). CDR3 sequence reads: CASSLEGAFYNEQFF. The CDR3 bases are TGTGCCAGCAGCTTGGAGGGGGCGTTTTATAATGAGCAGTTCTTC.

V gene TRBV30 combines with J gene TRBJ2-4, with D tentatively TRBD1 (6 bases). Germline V gives CDR1 GTSNPN, CDR2 SVGIG (reference sequence). The ends were cut back, 4 bases at V and 8 bases at J, with 21 bases in the middle. The CDR3 covers 15 residues. CDR3 in amino acids: CAWTILRTAGDIQYF. As DNA, the CDR3 is TGTGCCTGGACCATACTACGGACAGCCGGAGACATTCAGTACTTC.

The chain combines TRBV28 with TRBJ2-1, with 8 positions matching TRBD2. The V segment lost 2 bases and the J segment 8 bases; nucleotides outside the gene matches: 8. Germline V lookup: CDR1 MDHEN, CDR2 SYDVKM. The CDR3 is 15 residues long. CDR3 loop: CASSLAGGPLHEQFF. CDR3 sequence (DNA): TGTGCCAGCAGTTTAGCGGGGGGACCACTACATGAGCAGTTCTTC.

This chain uses TRBV2 with TRBJ1-1; D remains unclear. Trimming stripped 7 bases from V and 1 base from J, with 19 bases between. This CDR3 has 16 residues. Per the germline V gene, CDR1 is SNHLY and CDR2 is FYNNEI. The CDR3 sequence: CASMSGGPGRNTEAFF. The CDR3 coding sequence is TGTGCCAGCATGTCGGGAGGGCCGGGAAGGAACACTGAAGCTTTCTTT.

There are a few counts of this clone. The chain joins TRBV5-4 to TRBJ2-1; TRBD2 matches at 7 bases. Germline V gene data show CDR1 as SGHNT and CDR2 as YYREEE (reference sequence). After removal of 4 bases from V and 6 bases from J, the junction contained 22 bases not matched to a gene. The CDR3 contains 19 residues. The chain's CDR3 is CASSPAGTTSRSGTNEQFF. The CDR3 DNA sequence: TGTGCCAGCAGCCCCGCCGGGACTACCAGTCGCAGTGGCACCAATGAGCAGTTCTTC.

The rearrangement joins TRBV5-8 to TRBJ1-5, with a tentative D call TRBD1 (6 bases). CDR1 SGHTS and CDR2 YDEGEE come from the germline V gene. This CDR3 comprises 15 residues. Between the trimmed V and J ends, which lost 5 bases and 2 bases, there was a span of 14 bases. The CDR3 DNA reads as TGTGCCAGCAGGATTCTCAGGGGTGGCAATCAGCCCCAGCATTTT. Translating it yields CASRILRGGNQPQHF.

The V gene is TRBV5-4, the J gene TRBJ2-1, with 12 positions matching TRBD2. There are 15 residues in the CDR3. The J segment lost 5 bases and the V segment lost 3 bases, leaving 3 bases of the junction unmatched. The germline V gene encodes CDR1 SGHNT and CDR2 YYREEE (reference sequence). DNA of the CDR3: TGTGCCAGCAGCTATAGACTAGCGGGGGACAATGAGCAGTTCTTC. Translated, it gives CASSYRLAGDNEQFF.

This chain links TRBV7-6 with TRBJ2-3, with 10 bases that match TRBD1. Germline lookup yields CDR1 SGHVS and CDR2 FNYEAQ. V was clipped by 5 bases and J by 6 bases; unmatched bases: 8. The CDR3 consists of 15 residues. The CDR3 loop is CASSLTGTGEDTQYF. The CDR3 nucleotides read TGTGCCAGCAGCCTGACCGGGACAGGGGAGGATACGCAGTATTTT.

This clone appeared once. The chain combines TRBV2 with TRBJ1-1; D is undetermined. V was trimmed by 8 bases and J by 2 bases, leaving 9 bases between them. CDR1 SNHLY and CDR2 FYNNEI come from the germline V gene. This CDR3 spans 12 amino acids. The CDR3 region has the DNA TGTGCCAGCGAGATTTCCAACACTGAAGCTTTCTTT. This translates into CASEISNTEAFF.

This chain joins TRBV3-1 (or the pseudogene TRBV3-2) and TRBJ1-6, with D unresolved. In germline, CDR1 is LGHDT, CDR2 YNNKEL (reference sequence). This CDR3 has 13 residues. Trimming pared 4 bases from V and 8 bases from J, leaving 9 bases between. The CDR3 region is CASSPFADSPLHF. The CDR3 nucleotides are TGTGCCAGCAGCCCATTCGCGGATTCACCCCTCCACTTT.

This sequence joins TRBV6-1 and TRBJ1-2; a possible D gene is TRBD1 (5 bases). Germline V gives CDR1 MNHNS, CDR2 SASEGT. The CDR3 contains 16 residues. V lost 1 base to trimming and J lost 2 bases, with 14 bases between them. The CDR3 nucleotides are TGTGCCAGCAGTGAAGTTCTTCAGGGACTAAACTATGGCTACACCTTC. Protein product: CASSEVLQGLNYGYTF.

The chain combines TRBV30 with TRBJ2-5; TRBD2 matches at 8 bases. Per germline, CDR1 GTSNPN and CDR2 SVGIG (reference sequence). The CDR3 has 14 amino acids. The V segment lost 0 bases and the J segment 5 bases; nucleotides outside the gene matches: 5. DNA of the CDR3: TGTGCCTGGAGTGTAGGACTAGCTCGGGAGACCCAGTACTTC. It translates to CAWSVGLARETQYF.